Below are 28 T cell receptor beta chains sequenced from a single sample in a study of OX40 agonist ivuxolimab in advanced cancers. Sequencing was performed with immunoSEQ multiplex PCR; in TCRdb, only in-frame clones are kept and a portion is missing. The table records about 79,000 clones, about nine tenths of them present only once. The source was CD4+ or CD8+ T cells sorted from blood, collected in a trial of the OX40 agonist ivuxolimab. Receptors originate from an adult with an advanced solid tumor such as melanoma, head and neck, liver or kidney cancer.

The chain recombines TRBV28 with TRBJ1-1; D may be TRBD1 (6 bases). The CDR3 is made up of 14 amino acids. V was cut by 4 bases and J by 1 base, with 10 bases left in between. Per germline, CDR1 MDHEN and CDR2 SYDVKM. The CDR3 spells CASSSPQGNTEAFF. CDR3 in DNA: TGTGCCAGCAGTTCCCCACAGGGGAACACTGAAGCTTTCTTT.

This sequence joins TRBV11-2 and TRBJ2-7; 10 bases match TRBD2. The length of the CDR3 is 15 residues. Per the germline V gene, CDR1 is SGHAT and CDR2 is FQNNGV. J lost 2 bases, V lost 2 bases, and 3 bases had no gene match. CDR3 loop: CASSLFGLAAYEQYF. For the CDR3, the DNA is TGTGCCAGCAGCTTATTCGGACTAGCGGCCTACGAGCAGTACTTC.

The chain has TRBV19 and TRBJ2-3, with 8 bases aligning to TRBD1. Germline V gene sequence: CDR1 LNHDA, CDR2 SQIVND (reference sequence). The CDR3 has 13 amino acids. V lost 10 bases, J lost 4 bases, and 7 bases stayed unmatched. CDR3 nucleotide sequence: TGTGCCACCTCTGGACAGGGCCCAGATACGCAGTATTTT. This gives the protein CATSGQGPDTQYF.

J is TRBJ1-3 and V is TRBV19; D remains unclear. CDR3 length: 16 residues. Germline loops: CDR1 LNHDA, CDR2 SQIVND (reference sequence). Trimming cost V 5 bases and J 4 bases, with 18 bases left between them. CDR3 protein: CASSLIGRATGNTIYF. The CDR3, as DNA: TGTGCCAGTAGTCTGATCGGGAGGGCGACCGGAAACACCATATATTTT.

The chain links TRBV6-5 to TRBJ1-2; TRBD1 agrees at 7 bases. V dropped 5 bases and J dropped 7; count of bases not matched to a gene: 10. Germline V gene sequence: CDR1 MNHEY, CDR2 SVGAGI. This CDR3 is 14 amino acids long. The CDR3, as DNA: TGTGCCAGCAGTCACGGGGACAGCGGTCTTGGCTACACCTTC. Translating it yields CASSHGDSGLGYTF.

The genes are TRBV5-1 and TRBJ1-3; 8 nucleotides line up with TRBD1. Unmatched junction bases numbered 4, after V lost 5 bases and J lost 3 bases. The CDR3 consists of 14 residues. The germline V gene has CDR1 SGHRS and CDR2 YFSETQ. CDR3 bases: TGCGCCAGCAGTTTACAGGGGGGTGGAAACACCATATATTTT. This gives the protein CASSLQGGGNTIYF.

The V gene is TRBV28, the J gene TRBJ1-6, with 7 bases aligning to TRBD1. Germline CDR1 reads MDHEN; CDR2 reads SYDVKM. The CDR3 totals 16 residues. V trimming: 3 bases; J trimming: 10 bases; junction bases outside the gene matches: 12. This chain's CDR3 is CASSLGGAGGTSPLHF. Written as DNA, the CDR3 is TGTGCCAGCAGTTTGGGAGGGGCAGGGGGTACCTCACCCCTCCACTTT.

The V call is TRBV18, the J call TRBJ2-2; 8 nucleotides align to TRBD1. There are 15 residues in the CDR3. The V and J ends lost 3 bases and 3 bases, in that order; junction bases with no gene match: 3. The V gene's germline CDR1 is KGHSH and CDR2 LQKENI. CDR3: CASSPQTGDTGELFF. Written as DNA, the CDR3 is TGTGCCAGCTCACCCCAGACAGGGGACACCGGGGAGCTGTTTTTT.

The CDR3 sequence is CASSYASGAGGTQYF. The DNA of the CDR3 is TGTGCCAGCAGTTACGCGTCAGGGGCCGGGGGGACCCAGTACTTC. This rearrangement joins TRBV6-5 to TRBJ2-5; D is perhaps TRBD1 or TRBD2 (6 bases each). V was shortened by 2 bases and J by 7 bases, with 17 bases between the two germline ends. There are 15 residues in the CDR3. CDR1 MNHEY and CDR2 SVGAGI come from the germline V gene.

J is TRBJ1-5 and V is TRBV27, with D tentatively TRBD1 (6 bases). Germline V lookup: CDR1 MNHEY, CDR2 SMNVEV (reference sequence). Trimming cost V 8 bases and J 3 bases, with 11 bases left between them. The CDR3 is 13 residues long. The CDR3 sequence is CASRGQFNQPQHF. CDR3 nucleotide sequence: TGTGCCAGCCGCGGACAGTTCAATCAGCCCCAGCATTTT.

This rearrangement joins TRBV14 to TRBJ2-1, with 11 bases identical to TRBD1. Germline trimming cut 1 base from V and 7 bases from J; bases unmatched to any gene: 6. CDR3 length: 16 residues. The germline V gene encodes CDR1 SGHDN and CDR2 FVKESK. CDR3 sequence reads: CASSQGTGGAWNEQFF. The CDR3 DNA is TGTGCCAGCAGCCAAGGGACAGGGGGCGCTTGGAATGAGCAGTTCTTC.

The V gene is TRBV6-5, the J gene TRBJ1-1, with a possible D match to TRBD1 (6 bases). Germline V gene sequence: CDR1 MNHEY, CDR2 SVGAGI. The CDR3 contains 13 residues. Trimming took 2 bases from V and 5 from J, leaving 9 bases between them. The CDR3 loop reads CASSYEGGTEAFF. CDR3 bases: TGTGCCAGCAGTTACGAGGGGGGGACTGAAGCTTTCTTT.

The chain joins TRBV30 to TRBJ1-6, with 12 positions matching TRBD1. This CDR3 is built from 17 residues. Per the germline V gene, CDR1 is GTSNPN and CDR2 is SVGIG (reference sequence). The V and J ends lost 2 bases and 10 bases, in that order; junction bases with no gene match: 12. This chain's CDR3 is CAWSNPEGQGAQSPLHF. The CDR3 DNA reads TGTGCCTGGAGTAACCCCGAGGGACAGGGGGCTCAATCACCCCTCCACTTT.

The chain employs TRBV11-2 and TRBJ2-5; 10 bases fit TRBD2. The CDR3 has 15 amino acids. Germline V gene sequence: CDR1 SGHAT, CDR2 FQNNGV. J was trimmed by 5 bases and V by 3 bases; bases with no gene match: 6. The CDR3 bases are TGTGCCAGCAGCTTTGTGACTAGCGGGCCGGAGACCCAGTACTTC. It specifies CASSFVTSGPETQYF.

V gene TRBV6-1 combines with J gene TRBJ1-1; 7 bases agree with TRBD1. The junction had 7 bases not matched to a gene; V was cut back by 2 bases and J by 4 bases. The length of the CDR3 is 15 residues. Germline CDR1 MNHNS, CDR2 SASEGT. CDR3 in amino acids: CASSELGGGPTEAFF. CDR3 nucleotide sequence: TGTGCCAGCAGTGAACTGGGAGGGGGCCCCACTGAAGCTTTCTTT.

This rearrangement joins TRBV5-1 to TRBJ2-1, with D perhaps TRBD1 or TRBD2 (7 bases each). CDR1 and CDR2 from the germline V gene are SGHRS and YFSETQ. CDR3 length equals 16 residues. Trimming pared 3 bases from V and 4 bases from J, leaving 17 bases between. The CDR3 sequence: CASSSIQGRGYNEQFF. CDR3 coding DNA: TGCGCCAGCAGCTCGATACAGGGGCGGGGGTACAATGAGCAGTTCTTC. Together with reference TRBV5-1 and TRBJ2-1, the CDR3 gives the full variable domain: KAGVTQTPRYLIKTRGQQVTLSCSPISGHRSVSWYQQTPGQGLQFLFEYFSETQRNKGNFPGRFSGRQFSNSRSEMNVSTLELGDSALYLCASSSIQGRGYNEQFFGPGTRLTVL.

This chain connects TRBV28 to TRBJ1-4, with D hard to call. Germline CDR1 and CDR2: MDHEN and SYDVKM. The CDR3 loop spans 14 amino acids. V lost 7 bases and J lost 2, with 11 bases in between. CDR3 amino acids: CASTPLVTNEKLFF. Here the CDR3 DNA reads TGTGCCAGCACCCCCCTGGTGACTAATGAAAAACTGTTTTTT.

This clone appeared a single time. This sequence joins TRBV7-2 and TRBJ2-3; possibly TRBD1 for D (6 bases). Germline assignment: CDR1 SGHTA and CDR2 FQGNSA. The CDR3 sequence is 14 residues long. Trimming took 6 bases from V and 3 from J, leaving 13 bases between them. The CDR3 coding sequence is TGTGCCAGCAGTACCGGGACAAGGACAGATACGCAGTATTTT. Amino acid sequence: CASSTGTRTDTQYF.

This clone was seen only once. The chain couples TRBV2 to TRBJ1-5; TRBD1 aligns across 7 bases. The CDR3 loop spans 15 amino acids. V shed 6 bases, J shed 0 bases, and the junction held 5 bases outside the gene matches. Germline-derived CDR1 and CDR2 are SNHLY and FYNNEI. The CDR3 spells CASRGQLYSNQPQHF. The CDR3 nucleotides are TGTGCCAGCAGGGGACAGCTTTATAGCAATCAGCCCCAGCATTTT. Drawing the rest from reference TRBV2 and TRBJ1-5, the complete variable domain is EPEVTQTPSHQVTQMGQEVILRCVPISNHLYFYWYRQILGQKVEFLVSFYNNEISEKSEIFDDQFSVERPDGSNFTLKIRSTKLEDSAMYFCASRGQLYSNQPQHFGDGTRLSIL.

This chain uses TRBV19 with TRBJ1-1; 10 bases line up with TRBD1. The CDR3 runs to 15 residues. After removal of 5 bases from V and 0 bases from J, the junction contained 3 bases not matched to a gene. Germline V gives CDR1 LNHDA, CDR2 SQIVND (reference sequence). Written as DNA, the CDR3 is TGTGCCAGTAGTCTCGGGACAGGGGTGAACACTGAAGCTTTCTTT. It is translated as CASSLGTGVNTEAFF.

This clone has just a few counts. The chain carries TRBV7-3 and TRBJ2-1; 9 nucleotides align to TRBD1. Germline V lookup: CDR1 SGHTA, CDR2 FQGTGA. This CDR3 contains 13 residues. With V trimmed by 4 bases and J by 9 bases, 4 bases remained unmatched. Here the CDR3 reads CASSSGTGLEQFF. CDR3 bases: TGTGCCAGCAGCTCCGGGACAGGGCTTGAGCAGTTCTTC. Combining the CDR3 with reference TRBV7-3 and TRBJ2-1 gives the whole variable domain GAGVSQTPSNKVTEKGKYVELRCDPISGHTALYWYRQSLGQGPEFLIYFQGTGAADDSGLPNDRFFAVRPEGSVSTLKIQRTERGDSAVYLCASSSGTGLEQFFGPGTRLTVL.

The chain links TRBV10-2 to TRBJ2-3; D not resolved. This CDR3 spans 11 amino acids. Germline V gene sequence: CDR1 WSHSY, CDR2 SAAADI. V was trimmed by 2 bases and J by 5 bases, leaving 2 bases between them. This chain's CDR3 is CASSEEDTQYF. In DNA form, the CDR3 reads TGCGCCAGCAGTGAGGAAGATACGCAGTATTTT.

V is TRBV18 and J is TRBJ1-5; no reliable D call. With 1 base removed from V and 2 bases from J, the gap between germline ends came to 15 bases. The CDR3 runs to 17 residues. The germline CDR1 and CDR2 sequences are KGHSH and LQKENI. The CDR3 protein is CASSPQSRQWGNQPQHF. CDR3 coding DNA: TGTGCCAGCTCACCACAATCACGCCAATGGGGCAATCAGCCCCAGCATTTT.

This clone was seen once. DNA for the CDR3: TGTGCCAGCAGCGATAGGGGAATAAGTGGCTACACCTTC. Its translation: CASSDRGISGYTF. This rearrangement joins TRBV9 to TRBJ1-2, with D possibly TRBD1 on 5 matching bases. Germline CDR1 reads SGDLS; CDR2 reads YYNGEE. CDR3 length: 13 residues. V lost 3 bases, J lost 7 bases, and 13 bases lay in between.

V and J are TRBV18 and TRBJ2-7; D remains unclear. The CDR3 length is 15 residues. CDR1 is KGHSH, CDR2 LQKENI, per germline. Trimming removed 1 base from V and 0 bases from J, with 10 bases in between. The CDR3 coding sequence is TGTGCCAGCTCACCACTTCTACAGAGCTCCTACGAGCAGTACTTC. Amino acid sequence: CASSPLLQSSYEQYF.

The chain couples TRBV7-9 to TRBJ1-1, with a tentative D call TRBD1 (6 bases). Germline V gives CDR1 SEHNR, CDR2 FQNEAQ (reference sequence). This CDR3 comprises 13 residues. V lost 11 bases, J lost 0 bases, and 13 bases lay in between. The CDR3 sequence is CAQDGGLNTEAFF. In DNA, the CDR3 is TGTGCCCAAGATGGGGGCCTGAACACTGAAGCTTTCTTT.

The chain carries TRBV7-2 and TRBJ2-5; 9 nucleotides line up with TRBD1. The CDR3 loop spans 15 amino acids. Per germline, CDR1 SGHTA and CDR2 FQGNSA. J lost 4 bases, V lost 5 bases, and 8 bases had no gene match. Here the CDR3 reads CASSARTGEGETQYF. The CDR3 DNA is TGTGCCAGCAGCGCCCGGACAGGGGAGGGAGAGACCCAGTACTTC. Supplemented by reference TRBV7-2 and TRBJ2-5, the full variable domain reads GAGVSQSPSNKVTEKGKDVELRCDPISGHTALYWYRQSLGQGLEFLIYFQGNSAPDKSGLPSDRFSAERTGGSVSTLTIQRTQQEDSAVYLCASSARTGEGETQYFGPGTRLLVL.

V is TRBV19 and J is TRBJ1-5; TRBD1 matches 7 bases. CDR1 and CDR2 (germline): LNHDA, SQIVND (reference sequence). The CDR3 totals 14 residues. Unmatched junction bases numbered 6, after V lost 7 bases and J lost 3 bases. The CDR3 region has the DNA TGTGCCAGTAATTATAGGGGGCCCAATCAGCCCCAGCATTTT. Its protein is CASNYRGPNQPQHF.